This is a list of T cell receptor beta chains from one sample in a study of neoadjuvant nivolumab and ipilimumab in lung cancer. The repertoire was sequenced with immunoSEQ multiplex PCR; TCRdb's copy has only in-frame clones and lacks some. The table lists thousands of clones, about 80% of them singletons. This specimen consisted of tumor tissue, obtained after neoadjuvant nivolumab, alone or with ipilimumab, at or shortly before surgery. These TCRs come from an adult with non-small cell lung cancer. CDR3s include the opening cysteine and the closing phenylalanine or tryptophan. The order of the fields is V gene, J gene, clone size, D gene, CDR3 DNA, CDR3 protein. D genes are given only for firm matches. Expanded clones get a size class; other rows say once, few or many, or leave the size out.

>TRBV10-3|TRBJ2-7|once|NA
TGTGCCATCAGTGAAGAATACGAGCAGTACTTC
CAISEEYEQYF
>TRBV9|TRBJ2-1|once|NA
TGTGCCAGCAGCGTCGGGAGTGGTGAGCAGTTCTTC
CASSVGSGEQFF
>TRBV4-1|TRBJ2-1|once|NA
TGCGCCAGCAGCCAAGTTCTGAGGCCTCGCGAAGTCAATGAGCAGTTCTTC
CASSQVLRPREVNEQFF
>TRBV7-9|TRBJ2-7|NA|NA
TGTGCCAGCAGCGCGGACTGGACGAGGAGCTCCTACGAGCAGTACTTC
CASSADWTRSSYEQYF
>TRBV6-1|TRBJ1-5|NA|NA
TGTGCCAGCAGTGAAGAATTGACGGGCAATCAGCCCCAGCATTTT
CASSEELTGNQPQHF
>TRBV10-3|TRBJ2-7|NA|TRBD2
TGTGCCATCAGCAATCCGGGACTAGATTACTACGAGCAGTACTTC
CAISNPGLDYYEQYF
>TRBV6-6|TRBJ2-7|medium-sized|NA
TGTGCCAGCAGTTACCCCCCAAACTGGGACGAGCAGTACTTC
CASSYPPNWDEQYF
>TRBV18|TRBJ2-4|NA|NA
TGTGCCAGCTCACCACTAGGTACCGGGGCCAAAAACATTCAGTACTTC
CASSPLGTGAKNIQYF
>TRBV27|TRBJ2-7|medium-sized|TRBD1
TGTGCCAGCACGGCGTACAGGGGGCGCTTGGACTACGAGCAGTACTTC
CASTAYRGRLDYEQYF
>TRBV6-5|TRBJ1-5|NA|NA
TGTGCCAGCAGTTACGACGGAGGCAATCAGCCCCAGCATTTT
CASSYDGGNQPQHF
>TRBV4-1|TRBJ1-5|NA|TRBD1
TGCGCCAGCAGCCGGCAACTTCTCGGACAGGGCAGCCAGCATTTT
CASSRQLLGQGSQHF
>TRBV5-6|TRBJ2-6|NA|NA
TGTGCCAGCAGCTTGTATATGGGACTCCTTAATTCTGGGGCCAACGTCCTGACTTTC
CASSLYMGLLNSGANVLTF
>TRBV7-9|TRBJ1-5|NA|NA
TGTGCCAGCAGCTTAGAAGGGAACAATCAGCCCCAGCATTTT
CASSLEGNNQPQHF
>TRBV5-1|TRBJ2-7|NA|NA
TGCGCCAGCAGCCCCGGGCTAGCCTACGAGCAGTACTTC
CASSPGLAYEQYF
>TRBV6-1|TRBJ2-5|few|TRBD1
TGTGCCAGCAGCCGGGACAGAAATAGAGGGGAGACCCAGTACTTC
CASSRDRNRGETQYF
>TRBV4-1|TRBJ2-5|few|NA
TGCGCCAGCAGCCAAGCACCGACAGGACGGGAGACCCAGTACTTC
CASSQAPTGRETQYF
>TRBV11-3|TRBJ2-7|NA|NA
TGTGCCAGCAGCTTAGGCTGGGGCAGCTACGAGCAGTACTTC
CASSLGWGSYEQYF
>TRBV11-2|TRBJ2-1|few|NA
TGTGCCAGCAGCTTACTGGGGGATGAGCAGTTCTTC
CASSLLGDEQFF
>TRBV5-4|TRBJ2-3|NA|NA
TGTGCCAGCAGCTCTCAAGGAGATACGCAGTATTTT
CASSSQGDTQYF
>TRBV7-2|TRBJ2-7|NA|NA
TGTGCCAGCAGCCCCCAGGGGACGTCGGGACAGTACTTC
CASSPQGTSGQYF
>TRBV5-6|TRBJ1-3|NA|NA
TGTGCCAGCAGCTTGTGGACTGGAAACACCATATATTTT
CASSLWTGNTIYF
>TRBV6-5|TRBJ2-1|NA|TRBD2
TGTGCCAGCAGTACTAGCGGGGCATTTTGGCAGTTCTTC
CASSTSGAFWQFF
>TRBV6-5|TRBJ1-1|NA|TRBD1
TGTGCCAGCAGTGGCCGGACAGGGAACACTGAAGCTTTCTTT
CASSGRTGNTEAFF
>TRBV29-1|TRBJ2-5|NA|NA
TGCAGCGTTGCCAAGGGGACCCAGTACTTC
CSVAKGTQYF
>TRBV30|TRBJ1-1|NA|NA
TGTGCCTGGGGGGCGCTGGGCACTGAAGCTTTCTTT
CAWGALGTEAFF
>TRBV11-3|TRBJ2-7|NA|NA
TGTGCCAGCAGCTTAGCCCTCGATCATGAGCAGTACTTC
CASSLALDHEQYF
>TRBV5-1|TRBJ2-1|NA|NA
TGCGCCAGCAGCACACAGGGAGACAATGAGCAGTTCTTC
CASSTQGDNEQFF
>TRBV6-1|TRBJ2-1|NA|TRBD2
TGTGCCAGCAGTGGTGGACTAGAACCCTACAATGAGCAGTTCTTC
CASSGGLEPYNEQFF
>TRBV7-2|TRBJ1-2|NA|NA
TGTGCCAGCAGCTCGGGGGGCTCTGACTATGGCTACACCTTC
CASSSGGSDYGYTF
>TRBV6-1|TRBJ2-7|NA|NA
TGTGCCGTCGGGACACAACCTCTCTACGAGCAGTACTTC
CAVGTQPLYEQYF
>TRBV10-1|TRBJ2-5|NA|NA
TGCGCCAGCAGTGACGAGGGGCGCCCGGAGACCCAGTACTTC
CASSDEGRPETQYF
>TRBV2|TRBJ2-5|NA|NA
TGTGCCAGCAGTGAAGCGCTTATGGGAGAGACCCAGTACTTC
CASSEALMGETQYF
>TRBV7-9|TRBJ1-4|NA|NA
TGTGCCAGCAGCCCTACGACAGCCAATGAAAAACTGTTTTTT
CASSPTTANEKLFF
>TRBV5-1|TRBJ2-2|NA|TRBD2
TGCGCCAGCACTCCTAGCGGGAACACCGGGGAGCTGTTTTTT
CASTPSGNTGELFF
>TRBV6-5|TRBJ1-2|NA|NA
TGTGCCAGCAGTTGGGATCCCAAGGGTGTACATGGCTACACCTTC
CASSWDPKGVHGYTF
>TRBV6-5|TRBJ2-7|NA|TRBD1
TGTGCCAGCAGTTACCTCAGGGGGCGGTCGACCTACGAGCAGTACTTC
CASSYLRGRSTYEQYF
>TRBV5-6|TRBJ1-4|NA|NA
TGTGCCAGCGAGGGAGGGCGCAAAGAAAAACTGTTTTTT
CASEGGRKEKLFF
>TRBV5-6|TRBJ2-1|NA|NA
TGTGCCAGCAGCCCAACTCGAAACCGACCCAGGGCGCTGTTCTTC
CASSPTRNRPRALFF
>TRBV11-2|TRBJ1-3|NA|NA
TGTGCCAGCAGCTCCCGGGGGCAAATTGGAAACACCATATATTTT
CASSSRGQIGNTIYF
>TRBV18|TRBJ2-1|NA|NA
TGTGCCAGCTCACCAAGCCCTCAGAGTGAGCAGTTCTTC
CASSPSPQSEQFF
>TRBV11-2|TRBJ2-2|NA|TRBD2
TGTGCCAGCAGCTTAATAGCGGGAGGGCCGTTGAACACCGGGGAGCTGTTTTTT
CASSLIAGGPLNTGELFF
>TRBV5-4|TRBJ1-5|NA|TRBD1
TGTGCCAGCAGCTTGGCCCGTCGACAGGGGGCTGGCAATCAGCCCCAGCATTTT
CASSLARRQGAGNQPQHF
>TRBV9|TRBJ2-2|NA|TRBD2
TGTGCCAGCAGCGTAGCGGGAGGGCAAGCCGGGGAGCTGTTTTTT
CASSVAGGQAGELFF
>TRBV5-1|TRBJ2-1|NA|TRBD1
TGCGCCAGCAGCTCGAGACCGGGACAGGGGTTTGCTGAGCAGTTCTTC
CASSSRPGQGFAEQFF
>TRBV5-8|TRBJ2-3|NA|NA
TGTGCCAGCAGCTTAGGCCGAGGGGGGGCAGATACGCAGTATTTT
CASSLGRGGADTQYF
>TRBV28|TRBJ2-1|NA|TRBD2
TGTGCCAGCAGTTTAGGAAAGACTAGCGGGAGTCGTGCTTTTGAGCAGTTCTTC
CASSLGKTSGSRAFEQFF
>TRBV28|TRBJ2-7|NA|NA
TGTGCCAGCGAAACTAGTTCCTACGAGCAGTACTTC
CASETSSYEQYF
>TRBV4-3|TRBJ2-2|NA|TRBD2
TGCGCCAGCAGCCAAGATTTAATGGCACTAGCGGGAGGACGGACCGGGGAGCTGTTTTTT
CASSQDLMALAGGRTGELFF
>TRBV10-3|TRBJ2-5|NA|NA
TGTGCCATCTGGAGAAGCGGGCAGGAGACCCAGTACTTC
CAIWRSGQETQYF
>TRBV19|TRBJ1-2|NA|NA
TGTGCCAGTAGTATAGAGGCTGCTTCGGCCTTGGCTAACTATGGCTACACCTTC
CASSIEAASALANYGYTF
>TRBV6-4|TRBJ2-1|NA|TRBD2
TGTGCCAGCAGTGATATAGCGGGCTCCTACAATGAGCAGTTCTTC
CASSDIAGSYNEQFF